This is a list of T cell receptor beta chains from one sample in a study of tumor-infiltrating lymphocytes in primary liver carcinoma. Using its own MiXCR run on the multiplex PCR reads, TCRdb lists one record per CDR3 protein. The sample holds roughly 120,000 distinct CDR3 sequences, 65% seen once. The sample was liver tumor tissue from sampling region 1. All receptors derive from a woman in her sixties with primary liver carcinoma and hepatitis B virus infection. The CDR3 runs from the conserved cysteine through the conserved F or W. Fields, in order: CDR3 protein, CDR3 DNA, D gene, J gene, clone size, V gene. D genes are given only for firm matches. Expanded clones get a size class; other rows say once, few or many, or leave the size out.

CASSQGMRPADSNEKLFF TGCGCCAGCAGCCAAGGAATGAGGCCAGCGGACTCGAATGAAAAACTGTTTTTT . TRBJ1-4 many TRBV4-1
CASNFHGESDEQYF TGTGCCAGCAACTTCCATGGGGAGAGTGACGAGCAGTACTTC . TRBJ2-7 . TRBV6-5
CASRGTGRYGYTF TGTGCCAGCAGGGGGACAGGGCGGTATGGCTACACCTTC TRBD1 TRBJ1-2 many TRBV12-3/TRBV12-4
CAIRGTDTQYF TGTGCCATCAGGGGCACAGATACGCAGTATTTT . TRBJ2-3 few TRBV10-3
CASSPTRGAGGYTF TGTGCCAGCAGTCCTACCCGTGGGGCAGGTGGCTACACCTTC . TRBJ1-2 . TRBV11-2
CASSSGLAGGSNRYNEQFF TGCGCCAGCAGCTCCGGACTAGCGGGAGGATCAAACCGATACAATGAGCAGTTCTTC TRBD2 TRBJ2-1 few TRBV5-1
CASTLTGRTDKQYF TGTGCCAGCACCTTGACAGGGCGCACAGATAAACAGTATTTT TRBD1 TRBJ2-3 . TRBV12-3/TRBV12-4
CASSSGGLGSPLHF TGTGCCAGCAGTTCAGGGGGTTTAGGCTCACCCCTCCACTTT TRBD1 TRBJ1-6 many TRBV6-9
CASSLGTVTEAFF TGTGCCAGCAGCCTAGGGACAGTCACTGAAGCTTTCTTT TRBD1 TRBJ1-1 many TRBV5-4
CASSLRRGSSGIREQYF TGTGCCAGCAGCTTGCGTCGGGGGTCTAGCGGGATTCGCGAGCAGTACTTC TRBD2 TRBJ2-7 . TRBV5-4
CAVSGTRRRAYEQYF TGTGCCGTCTCCGGGACTCGCCGTAGGGCCTACGAGCAGTACTTC . TRBJ2-7 . TRBV28
CASSLSVQGRGYTF TGTGCCAGCAGTTTATCCGTCCAGGGTCGTGGCTACACCTTC . TRBJ1-2 few TRBV28
CASSGVRGDCNEQFF TGTGCCAGCAGTGGGGTTAGGGGGGATTGCAATGAGCAGTTCTTC . TRBJ2-1 . TRBV12-3/TRBV12-4
CASSSSGELFF TGTGCCAGCAGCTCGTCTGGGGAGCTGTTTTTT . TRBJ2-2 . TRBV7-9
CASSPRGQLAGLETQYF TGTGCCAGCAGCCCTAGGGGACAACTAGCGGGCCTAGAGACCCAGTACTTC TRBD2 TRBJ2-5 medium-sized TRBV11-2
CSAQDWRGYGYTF TGCAGTGCCCAAGACTGGCGGGGCTATGGCTACACCTTC . TRBJ1-2 few TRBV20-1
CASSSRTSGNNEQFF TGCGCCAGCAGCTCGAGGACTAGCGGGAACAATGAGCAGTTCTTC TRBD2 TRBJ2-1 . TRBV5-1
CASSLDEPATSFLKEQFF TGTGCCAGCAGTTTAGACGAACCTGCGACTAGCTTCTTAAAAGAGCAGTTCTTC TRBD2 TRBJ2-1 . TRBV28
CAISGRANTDTQYF TGTGCCATTTCGGGGCGGGCGAACACAGATACACAGTATTTT . TRBJ2-3 . TRBV10-3
CVSSLAGQPSYGQYF TGTGTCAGTAGCTTAGCGGGACAGCCCTCCTACGGGCAGTACTTC . TRBJ2-7 . TRBV11-2
CASSPGRTPSRETQYF TGTGCCAGCAGTCCGGGACGGACACCTTCAAGGGAGACCCAGTACTTC . TRBJ2-5 . TRBV5-4
CASSPPQGPTGELFF TGTGCCAGCAGCCCTCCGCAAGGACCGACCGGGGAGCTGTTTTTT . TRBJ2-2 large TRBV11-2
CASTRRELAKRVSIDTQYF TGTGCCAGCACCCGACGGGAACTAGCCAAGCGGGTGAGCATAGATACGCAGTATTTT . TRBJ2-3 . TRBV12-3/TRBV12-4
CVIAPDSYGYTF TGTGTCATCGCACCGGACAGCTATGGCTACACCTTC . TRBJ1-2 . TRBV10-3
CSVEARDRGKDTQYF TGCAGCGTTGAAGCTAGGGACCGGGGTAAAGATACGCAGTATTTT . TRBJ2-3 medium-sized TRBV29-1
CASSLEGTVSSYEQYF TGCGCCAGCAGCTTGGAAGGGACGGTGAGCTCCTACGAGCAGTACTTC . TRBJ2-7 few TRBV5-1
CAGSLTQGDYGYTF TGTGCCGGTAGCTTGACACAGGGAGACTATGGCTACACCTTC . TRBJ1-2 . TRBV11-2
CASSLHRDSHRFSYNSPLHF TGTGCCAGCAGTCTTCACCGGGACAGCCATCGCTTCTCCTATAATTCACCCCTCCACTTT TRBD1 TRBJ1-6 . TRBV7-9
CASSPGGGYNQPQHF TGTGCCAGCAGTCCCGGGGGGGGATACAATCAGCCCCAGCATTTT . TRBJ1-5 few TRBV28
CASSEGNEQFF TGCGCCAGCAGTGAGGGTAATGAGCAGTTCTTC . TRBJ2-1 many TRBV10-1
CASSLGGADTEAFF TGCGCCAGCAGCTTGGGGGGGGCCGACACTGAAGCTTTCTTT . TRBJ1-1 many TRBV5-1
CASSRETSGRGRGELFF TGCGCCAGCAGCCGGGAAACAAGCGGGAGAGGGAGGGGGGAGCTGTTTTTT TRBD2 TRBJ2-2 . TRBV4-1
CASSHRDTQYF TGTGCCAGCAGTCACAGGGATACGCAGTATTTT . TRBJ2-3 many TRBV6-2/TRBV6-3
CASSPGLADPDPQYF TGTGCCAGCAGCCCCGGACTAGCAGACCCAGATCCGCAGTATTTT TRBD2 TRBJ2-3 once TRBV11-2
CASSQGQVRNKQYF TGCGCCAGCAGCCAGGGACAGGTGAGAAACAAGCAGTACTTC TRBD1 TRBJ2-7 . TRBV4-1
CASSQKPGDQPQHF TGCGCCAGCAGCCAAAAGCCAGGGGATCAGCCCCAGCATTTT . TRBJ1-5 many TRBV4-1
CASSLEGASTTLYF TGTGCCAGCAGCTTAGAGGGGGCTTCGACCACCTTGTACTTC TRBD1 TRBJ2-7 few TRBV7-9
CASSSRQGQGTHEQYF TGTGCCAGCAGCTCACGACAGGGACAGGGAACCCACGAGCAGTACTTC TRBD1 TRBJ2-7 . TRBV11-2
CASSQGSYNEQFF TGCGCCAGCAGCCAGGGCTCCTACAATGAGCAGTTCTTC . TRBJ2-1 few TRBV5-1
CANTKSGALNDQFF TGTGCCAACACTAAATCGGGGGCCCTCAATGACCAGTTCTTC . TRBJ2-1 . TRBV11-2
CTSRGARATGELFF TGTACCAGCAGGGGAGCTAGGGCGACCGGGGAGCTATTTTTT . TRBJ2-2 . TRBV11-3
CASSLGPAFNEQFF TGTGCCAGCAGCTTAGGGCCAGCCTTCAATGAGCAGTTTTTC . TRBJ2-1 . TRBV11-2
CASSAEYRVGGYTF TGCGCCAGCAGCGCAGAATACAGGGTCGGAGGCTACACCTTC . TRBJ1-2 . TRBV5-1